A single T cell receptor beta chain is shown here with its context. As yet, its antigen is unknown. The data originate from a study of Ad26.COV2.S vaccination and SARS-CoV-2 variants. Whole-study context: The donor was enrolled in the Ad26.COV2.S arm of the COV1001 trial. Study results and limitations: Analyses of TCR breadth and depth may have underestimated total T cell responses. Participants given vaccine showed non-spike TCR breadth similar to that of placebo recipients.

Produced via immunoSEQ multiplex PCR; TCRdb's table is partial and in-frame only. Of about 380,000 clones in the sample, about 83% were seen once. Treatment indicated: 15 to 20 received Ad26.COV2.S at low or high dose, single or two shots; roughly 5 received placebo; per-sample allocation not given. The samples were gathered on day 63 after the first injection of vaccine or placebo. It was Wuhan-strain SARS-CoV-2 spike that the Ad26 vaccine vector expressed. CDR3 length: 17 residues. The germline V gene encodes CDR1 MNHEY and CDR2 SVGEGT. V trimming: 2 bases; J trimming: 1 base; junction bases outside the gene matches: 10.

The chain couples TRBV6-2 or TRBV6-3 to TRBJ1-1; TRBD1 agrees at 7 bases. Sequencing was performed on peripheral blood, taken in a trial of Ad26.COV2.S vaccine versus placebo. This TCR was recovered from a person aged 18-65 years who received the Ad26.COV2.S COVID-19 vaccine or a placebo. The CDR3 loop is CASSYGDRKTQNTEAFF. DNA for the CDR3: TGTGCCAGCAGTTACGGGGACAGAAAGACCCAGAACACTGAAGCTTTCTTT.